The T cell receptor beta chain under discussion was sequenced for a study of blood T cells in healthy people across ages. Alongside a J-beta primer mix, a sample-barcoded 5' primer served in a second PCR lasting roughly 7 to 11 cycles. In TCRdb, the 5' RACE reads were re-called with MiXCR into one record per CDR3 protein. The repertoire holds 1,800,000 or so distinct CDR3 sequences, with approximately 39% as singletons. The TCR sequence derives from a human donor in good health. What was sequenced was blood.

The CDR3 loop reads CASSTLFEETQYF. Written as DNA, the CDR3 is TGTGCCAGCAGCACCTTGTTCGAAGAGACCCAGTACTTC. This rearrangement joins TRBV5-8 to TRBJ2-5; D is uncertain. From germline, CDR1 is SGHTS and CDR2 YDEGEE. This CDR3 has 13 amino acids. Trimming took 4 bases from V and 3 from J, leaving 10 bases between them. The entire variable domain, with the rest obtained from reference TRBV5-8 and TRBJ2-5, is as follows: EAGVTQSPTHLIKTRGQQATLRCSPISGHTSVYWYQQALGLGLQFLLWYDEGEERNRGNFPPRFSGRQFPNYSSELNVNALELEDSALYLCASSTLFEETQYFGPGTRLLVL.